This T cell receptor (beta chain) was captured in a study of spatial heterogeneity in lung cancer. Study summary: The study sequenced follow-up PBMC samples when they were available, at a median of roughly 24 months after resection. Raw reads contained each unique TCR and UMI combination more than ten times on average.

A single record per CDR3 protein comes from TCRdb applying MiXCR to the 5' RACE reads. The data contain 20,000 to 30,000 distinct CDR3 sequences, roughly 5.6% of them singletons. This CDR3 comprises 13 residues. Germline V lookup: CDR1 SGHVS, CDR2 FQNEAQ. Time point given: blood at routine non-recurrence follow-up after resection. Whole RNA, isolated from tumor, nontumor lung or frozen PBMC, was sequenced without prior sorting. A few counts support this clonotype. One end of the junction is discordant with germline, which a read error may explain. The genes are TRBV7-8 and TRBJ1-5; unclear D gene. The source is a male donor with early-stage non-small cell lung cancer. The sequencing here drew on PBMCs, taken at follow-up. Here the CDR3 DNA reads TGTGCCAGCAGTAGGTCGCAATATCACCCCCAGCATTTT. Translating it yields CASSRSQYHPQHF.